This TCR beta chain is drawn from a study of blood T cell repertoires in COVID-19. Only in-frame clones appear in the TCRdb table, and some are missing; sequencing was by immunoSEQ multiplex PCR. There are around 500,000 clones in the sample; 88% occur only once, and 8% to 9.5% lies in the top ten. The junction had 10 bases not matched to a gene; V was cut back by 11 bases and J by 8 bases. The germline V gene has CDR1 MNHNY and CDR2 SVGAGI (reference sequence). This CDR3 contains 12 residues. This receptor was identified in a woman aged 55 to 70 who had recovered from COVID-19. This chain joins TRBV6-6 and TRBJ1-2; 8 bases are shared with TRBD1. The sequenced sample consisted of PBMCs or T cells enriched from blood (not recorded which). For the CDR3, the DNA is TGTGCCCTTTCAGGGGGCAGGTGGGGCTACACCTTC. Amino acids: CALSGGRWGYTF.